This TCR beta chain came from a study of blood T cell repertoires in COVID-19. Individuals aged about 18 to 89 years were recruited from 20 to 25 US areas. Donors were grouped by their self-reported clinical history. The CDR3 totals 12 residues. V was clipped by 9 bases and J by 5 bases; unmatched bases: 5. Method: immunoSEQ multiplex PCR; TCRdb's copy keeps in-frame clones and lacks some. The sample has 500,000 or so clones; 87% are singletons. This chain links TRBV12-3 or TRBV12-4 with TRBJ2-5; TRBD1 aligns across 8 bases. Input material: PBMCs or T cells enriched from blood (not recorded which). The receptor comes from a woman aged 18-29 years who had recovered from COVID-19. CDR3 amino acids: CASSRDRETQYF. CDR3 DNA sequence: TGTGCCAGTTCCCGGGACAGGGAGACCCAGTACTTC.